Listed below are T cell receptor beta chains from one sample, sequenced in a study of shared clonotypes between healthy human individuals. The protocol was immunoSEQ multiplex PCR, while the TCRdb copy is restricted to in-frame clones and leaves out a portion. Here the sample spans nearly 2 million clones, about 95% being singletons. The sequenced sample was naive CD8+ T cells sorted from blood. These receptors originate from a man younger than 35 in good health. Each CDR3 is given with its conserved first and last residue. D genes are given only for firm matches. Clone size, where shown, is once, few, many, or a class for clones that have expanded.

TRBJ1-6 | NA | TRBV6-5 | TRBD1 | TGTGCCAGCAGTTGGGGACAGGGTGCTTCACCCCTCCACTTT | CASSWGQGASPLHF
TRBJ2-7 | NA | TRBV4-1 | NA | TGCGCCAGCAGCCATCCCGACAACTCCTACGAGCAGTACTTC | CASSHPDNSYEQYF
TRBJ1-5 | NA | TRBV4-1 | NA | TGCGCCAGCAGCCAAGTGGGGGGGATTCAGCCCCAGCATTTT | CASSQVGGIQPQHF
TRBJ2-5 | NA | TRBV21-1 | NA | TGTGCCAGCGCCGGTAATCGTAAAAGGAACCTCGGAGAGACCCAGTACTTC | CASAGNRKRNLGETQYF
TRBJ2-2 | NA | TRBV6-6 | NA | TGTGCCGGGTCGCACGGAGGGGAGCTGTTTTTT | CAGSHGGELFF
TRBJ2-3 | NA | TRBV6-5 | TRBD1 | TGTGCCAGCAGTAGCGGGACAGGGGGTCCAGATACGCAGTATTTT | CASSSGTGGPDTQYF
TRBJ2-7 | NA | TRBV9 | NA | TGTGCCAGCAGCGTAGTTGGTGGCGCCCGTAACGAGCAGTACTTC | CASSVVGGARNEQYF
TRBJ2-2 | few | TRBV6-5 | NA | TGTGCCAGCAGTTACGGGGCCGGGGAGCTGTTTTTT | CASSYGAGELFF
TRBJ2-3 | NA | TRBV4-1 | NA | TGCGCCAGCAGCCAAGTATTCGGGGCGCCCACAGATACGCAGTATTTT | CASSQVFGAPTDTQYF
TRBJ1-1 | NA | TRBV29-1 | NA | TGCAGCGTTGTCACGGGGGCGGGGAACACTGAAGCTTTCTTT | CSVVTGAGNTEAFF
TRBJ2-1 | NA | TRBV30 | NA | TGTGCCTGGATACTGAAGAGGGGCTATGAGCAGTTCTTC | CAWILKRGYEQFF
TRBJ2-5 | once | TRBV2 | TRBD1 | TGTGCCAGCGGCGGTCAGGGGGTACAAGAGACCCAGTACTTC | CASGGQGVQETQYF
TRBJ2-5 | NA | TRBV11-2 | NA | TGTGCCAGCAGCTTTTTGGCGAACGGTGAGACCCAGTACTTC | CASSFLANGETQYF
TRBJ1-2 | NA | TRBV19 | NA | TGTGCCAGTAGTATAGACCTCGAAGCGTCAGTCTATGGCTACACCTTC | CASSIDLEASVYGYTF
TRBJ2-1 | NA | TRBV30 | NA | TGTGCCTGGAGTGTACTGGCAGCAAGTGAGCAGTTCTTC | CAWSVLAASEQFF
TRBJ2-7 | NA | TRBV30 | NA | TGTGCCTGGAGTGTAGACGAGCAGTACTTC | CAWSVDEQYF
TRBJ2-7 | NA | TRBV11-2 | TRBD2 | TGTGCCAGCAGCCCTACTAGCGGGGCCACCTACGAGCAGTACTTC | CASSPTSGATYEQYF
TRBJ1-1 | NA | TRBV7-6 | NA | TGTGCCAGCAGCGAAGTTCCGGGGGGCATAGCTGAAGCTTTCTTT | CASSEVPGGIAEAFF
TRBJ2-1 | NA | TRBV6-5 | NA | TGTGCCAGCAGTTACCAGGAACACAATGAGCAGTTCTTC | CASSYQEHNEQFF
TRBJ1-3 | NA | TRBV27 | NA | TGTGCCAGCAGTGTACTGGGGGGAAACACCATATATTTT | CASSVLGGNTIYF
TRBJ2-5 | NA | TRBV7-2 | NA | TGTGCCAGCAGCTTAGATGTACAGGGAGGTACGACCCAGTACTTC | CASSLDVQGGTTQYF
TRBJ2-7 | NA | TRBV6-5 | TRBD1 | TGTGCCAGCAGTTACTCCACGGGACAGGTATATTACGAGCAGTACTTC | CASSYSTGQVYYEQYF
TRBJ2-1 | NA | TRBV5-1 | TRBD1 | TGCGCCAGCAGCTTGTACAAGGGACAGGTAAACAATGAGCAGTTCTTC | CASSLYKGQVNNEQFF
TRBJ2-7 | NA | TRBV30 | NA | TGTGCCTGGAGTGTACAAGGGGGGAGTGAGCAGTACTTC | CAWSVQGGSEQYF
TRBJ1-2 | NA | TRBV10-1 | NA | TGCGCCAGCAGTGAGTCGCCTTTCGCGGACTACACCTTC | CASSESPFADYTF
TRBJ2-3 | NA | TRBV5-1 | NA | TGCGCCAGCAGCTTGAGGCAGGGAATAGATACGCAGTATTTT | CASSLRQGIDTQYF